Detailed here is one T cell receptor (beta chain). This record comes from a study of technical replicates of blood from a few donors. Libraries were prepared by immunoSEQ multiplex PCR; TCRdb keeps only in-frame clonotypes and omits some of them. The sample yields about 49,000 clones, 80% to 95% seen once. The CDR3 runs to 13 residues. From germline, CDR1 is KGHSH and CDR2 LQKENI. Trimming stripped 5 bases from V and 4 bases from J, with 11 bases between. V gene TRBV18 combines with J gene TRBJ1-1, with D tentatively TRBD1 (5 bases). This TCR was sampled from a human donor in good health. Some clones in this sample may be carry-over from other donors' samples. The sequenced sample consisted of PBMCs. The CDR3 bases are TGTGCCAGCTCAGGGGGGGAAGGCACTGAAGCTTTCTTT. This codes for CASSGGEGTEAFF. Using reference TRBV18 and TRBJ1-1 for the parts outside the CDR3, the full variable domain is NAGVMQNPRHLVRRRGQEARLRCSPMKGHSHVYWYRQLPEEGLKFMVYLQKENIIDESGMPKERFSAEFPKEGPSILRIQQVVRGDSAAYFCASSGGEGTEAFFGQGTRLTVV.